This T cell receptor beta chain was documented in a study of blood T cell repertoires in COVID-19. Study at large: Acute and convalescent COVID-19 specimens originated in the United States, Italy and Spain.

V lost 4 bases and J 9 bases, leaving 19 bases between the germline ends. CDR1 and CDR2 (germline): MDHEN, SYDVKM. This CDR3 has 16 residues. Authors' analysis steps: Estimation of nucleated cell counts was performed using reference gene primer amplification. Data came from immunoSEQ multiplex PCR; TCRdb stores just in-frame clones and leaves some out. That table gives V, J and clone size, and the DNA gave D and trimming. The table includes around 31,000 clones, 80% to 90% detected once. Sequencing was carried out using peripheral blood. This chain links TRBV28 with TRBJ1-6, with D possibly being TRBD1 (5 bases). The TCR comes from a man aged 80 or over with acute or convalescent COVID-19. Written as DNA, the CDR3 is TGTGCCAGCAGTTCAGCGGGGGGGGTCCTGGTTTCACCCCTCCACTTT. Its protein is CASSSAGGVLVSPLHF.